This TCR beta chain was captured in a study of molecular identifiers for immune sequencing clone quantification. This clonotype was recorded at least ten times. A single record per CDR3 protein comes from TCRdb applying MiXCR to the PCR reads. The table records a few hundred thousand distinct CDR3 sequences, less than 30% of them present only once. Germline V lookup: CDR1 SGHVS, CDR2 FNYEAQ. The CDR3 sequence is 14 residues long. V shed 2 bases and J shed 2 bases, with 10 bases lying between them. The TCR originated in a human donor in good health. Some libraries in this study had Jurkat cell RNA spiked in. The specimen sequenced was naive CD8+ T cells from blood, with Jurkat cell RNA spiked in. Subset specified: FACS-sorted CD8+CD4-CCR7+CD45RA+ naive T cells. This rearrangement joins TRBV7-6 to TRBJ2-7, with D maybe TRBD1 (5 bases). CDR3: CASSLLGQTYEQYF. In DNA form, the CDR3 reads TGTGCCAGCAGCTTATTGGGGCAGACCTACGAGCAGTACTTC.